A single sample gave rise to the 21 T cell receptor beta chains below, sequenced in a study of T-cell memory formation after mild COVID-19. TCRdb redid the calling of the 5' RACE reads with MiXCR, one entry per CDR3 protein. The sample has about 470,000 distinct CDR3 sequences, about 20% seen once. The sequencing sample was made of PBMCs or a T cell subset sorted from them (not recorded which). The receptors shown here come from an adult woman who had mild COVID-19 (a few samples of this study predate the infection). Cell type and time point are not known.

This clonotype has a handful of counts. This chain joins TRBV7-2 and TRBJ1-1, with 9 bases lining up with TRBD1. This CDR3 comprises 15 residues. Looked up from germline, CDR1 is SGHTA and CDR2 is FQGNSA. The trim removed 1 base at V and 5 bases at J, leaving 5 bases unmatched. CDR3 DNA: TGTGCCAGCAGCTTAGACGTGACAGGGGGAACTGAAGCTTTCTTT. Translating it yields CASSLDVTGGTEAFF.

The rearrangement joins TRBV30 to TRBJ1-1; D is unresolved. The germline CDR1 and CDR2 sequences are GTSNPN and SVGIG (reference sequence). The CDR3 length is 13 residues. V was cut by 0 bases and J by 0 bases, with 5 bases left in between. The chain's CDR3 is CAWSVGLNTEAFF. The DNA for the CDR3 is TGTGCCTGGAGTGTTGGCCTGAACACTGAAGCTTTCTTT. Filled out from reference TRBV30 and TRBJ1-1, the complete variable domain reads SQTIHQWPATLVQPVGSPLSLECTVEGTSNPNLYWYRQAAGRGLQLLFYSVGIGQISSEVPQNLSASRPQDRQFILSSKKLLLSDSGFYLCAWSVGLNTEAFFGQGTRLTVV.

This clonotype occurred a few times. This chain joins TRBV12-3 or TRBV12-4 and TRBJ2-3; 8 bases are a match to TRBD2. With 5 bases clipped from V and 4 bases from J, the junction kept 8 bases outside the gene matches. This CDR3 is 15 amino acids long. The CDR3 reads CASSPSGTRADTQYF. The CDR3 DNA reads as TGTGCCAGCAGTCCGTCCGGGACTAGAGCAGATACGCAGTATTTT.

This clonotype has only a few counts. The chain has TRBV25-1 and TRBJ1-1; 8 bases are shared with TRBD1. J lost 5 bases, V lost 7 bases, and 12 bases had no gene match. Germline loops: CDR1 MGHDK, CDR2 SYGVNS. The CDR3 contains 15 residues. CDR3 residues: CASTSPGQGGTEAFF. CDR3 nucleotide sequence: TGTGCCAGCACCTCCCCCGGACAGGGAGGGACTGAAGCTTTCTTT.

The sample holds a few counts of this clonotype. V is TRBV4-1 and J is TRBJ2-1; TRBD2 matches at 10 bases. The CDR3 is 16 residues long. Germline V gene data show CDR1 as MGHRA and CDR2 as YSYEKL. J was trimmed by 4 bases and V by 3 bases; bases with no gene match: 6. The DNA for the CDR3 is TGCGCCAGCAGCCAGCCTAGCGGGGGCACATACAATGAGCAGTTCTTC. This sequence encodes CASSQPSGGTYNEQFF.

J is TRBJ2-1 and V is TRBV14; 7 bases line up with TRBD2. The V gene's germline CDR1 is SGHDN and CDR2 FVKESK. CDR3 length equals 14 residues. V lost 1 base to trimming and J lost 6 bases; unmatched junction nucleotides: 3. In nucleotides, the CDR3 is TGTGCCAGCAGCCAAGGATGGGGGGGCAATGAGCAGTTCTTC. Amino acids: CASSQGWGGNEQFF.

The genes are TRBV20-1 and TRBJ1-2; 9 nucleotides align to TRBD1. The CDR3 has 15 residues. Losses at the gene ends were 5 bases for V and 4 bases for J; bases not matched to a gene: 11. CDR1 DFQATT and CDR2 SNEGSKA come from the germline V gene (reference sequence). The CDR3 bases are TGCAGTGCTGGACTAACAGGGGGCATCGGCTATGGCTACACCTTC. This sequence encodes CSAGLTGGIGYGYTF.

This chain links TRBV20-1 with TRBJ2-7; D is tentatively TRBD1 or TRBD2 (5 bases each). Germline loops: CDR1 DFQATT, CDR2 SNEGSKA (reference sequence). The CDR3 covers 11 residues. Deletions cut 3 bases from V and 5 bases from J, with 8 bases between. This chain's CDR3 is CSASVGDEQYF. For the CDR3, the DNA is TGCAGTGCTAGTGTGGGGGACGAGCAGTACTTC.

This clonotype was counted a few times. The CDR3 nucleotides are TGCGCCAGCAGCTTGTCGACACTTATGTTTAGCACAGATACGCAGTATTTT. Its translation is CASSLSTLMFSTDTQYF. The rearrangement joins TRBV5-1 to TRBJ2-3, with D unclear. The CDR3 covers 17 residues. The ends were cut back, 1 base at V and 0 bases at J, with 15 bases in the middle. The germline gives CDR1 SGHRS, CDR2 YFSETQ.

This clonotype was seen a handful of times. The chain carries TRBV7-9 and TRBJ1-2; 9 bases line up with TRBD1. The CDR3 length is 15 residues. Germline lookup yields CDR1 SEHNR and CDR2 FQNEAQ (reference sequence). Trimming at V came to 7 bases and at J to 4 bases, leaving 10 bases not matched to a gene. Written as DNA, the CDR3 is TGTGCCAGCACCTCCCCCGGGACAGGGCTCTATGGCTACACCTTC. As protein: CASTSPGTGLYGYTF.

The V and J genes are TRBV29-1 and TRBJ1-2; 12 bases agree with TRBD1. The CDR3 has 17 residues. Trimming at V came to 2 bases and at J to 4 bases, leaving 11 bases not matched to a gene. Germline V gene lookup returns CDR1 SQVTM and CDR2 ANQGSEA. The CDR3 is CSVETGTGGAEGYGYTF. DNA for the CDR3: TGCAGCGTTGAAACCGGGACAGGGGGCGCGGAGGGCTATGGCTACACCTTC.

CDR3 loop: CSATAYRGTDTQYF. Here the CDR3 DNA reads TGCAGTGCCACCGCTTACAGGGGCACAGATACGCAGTATTTT. This rearrangement joins TRBV20-1 to TRBJ2-3; D may be TRBD1 (6 bases). Trimming took off 6 bases at V and 1 base at J, with 14 bases between the two ends. CDR3 length equals 14 residues. CDR1 and CDR2 (germline): DFQATT, SNEGSKA (reference sequence).

This clonotype was observed a single time. The V call is TRBV20-1, the J call TRBJ2-7, with 12 bases matching TRBD2. The CDR3 totals 13 residues. V dropped 8 bases and J dropped 7; count of bases not matched to a gene: 9. Germline assignment: CDR1 DFQATT and CDR2 SNEGSKA (reference sequence). Here the CDR3 DNA reads TGCAGTCTACCACTAGCGGGAGGTGAGGAGCAGTACTTC. Translation: CSLPLAGGEEQYF.

V usage is TRBV6-6 and J usage is TRBJ2-5; TRBD1 is a possible D gene (6 bases). The germline gives CDR1 MNHNY, CDR2 SVGAGI (reference sequence). The CDR3 contains 13 residues. Trimming left V 6 bases short and J 2 bases short, with 10 bases between. The CDR3 sequence: CASSSDRQETQYF. The CDR3 nucleotides are TGTGCCAGCAGCTCAGACAGGCAAGAGACCCAGTACTTC.

The rearrangement uses TRBV29-1 and TRBJ1-2; no firm D call. Germline assignment: CDR1 SQVTM and CDR2 ANQGSEA. This CDR3 contains 13 residues. Trimming pared 2 bases from V and 1 base from J, leaving 8 bases between. The CDR3 bases are TGCAGCGTTGAAAACACGCTTAACTATGGCTACACCTTC. This codes for CSVENTLNYGYTF.

This clonotype was observed a few times. The rearrangement uses TRBV7-2 and TRBJ2-7; 7 nucleotides line up with TRBD1. Unmatched junction bases numbered 7, after V lost 5 bases and J lost 3 bases. The germline gives CDR1 SGHTA, CDR2 FQGNSA. This CDR3 is 14 amino acids long. As DNA, the CDR3 is TGTGCCAGCAGCCTCCGACAGGGCCTCTACGAGCAGTACTTC. Translation: CASSLRQGLYEQYF.

This chain connects TRBV4-2 to TRBJ2-1, with 10 bases fitting TRBD2. This CDR3 has 17 amino acids. Germline loops: CDR1 LGHNA, CDR2 YNFKEQ. The junction had 4 bases not matched to a gene; V was cut back by 0 bases and J by 2 bases. As DNA, the CDR3 is TGTGCCAGCAGCCAAGATCTAGCGGGAGTCACCTACAATGAGCAGTTCTTC. This encodes CASSQDLAGVTYNEQFF.

V and J are TRBV12-3 or TRBV12-4 and TRBJ2-1, with a tentative D call TRBD1 (6 bases). Trimming pared 6 bases from V and 9 bases from J, leaving 21 bases between. The CDR3 has 15 amino acids. For the CDR3, the DNA is TGTGCCAGCAGCTCCACAGGGTCCCTCGGGGTTGAGCAGTTCTTC. This codes for CASSSTGSLGVEQFF.

In this sample, this clonotype turned up a few times. The chain joins TRBV3-1 to TRBJ2-1; 7 positions match TRBD2. The V gene end was trimmed by 3 bases and the J gene end by 8 bases; junction bases not matched to a gene: 13. The CDR3 length is 16 residues. Germline assignment: CDR1 LGHDT and CDR2 YNNKEL (reference sequence). CDR3: CASSHERTSLFDEQFF. CDR3 DNA: TGTGCCAGCAGCCATGAGAGGACTAGTTTATTCGATGAGCAGTTCTTC.

This chain connects TRBV11-1 to TRBJ1-1; 9 bases align to TRBD1. Germline CDR1 SGHAT, CDR2 FQDESV (reference sequence). The V segment lost 5 bases and the J segment 5 bases; nucleotides outside the gene matches: 6. This CDR3 spans 14 amino acids. The DNA of the CDR3 is TGTGCCAGCAGCCAGGACAGGGGTTGGACTGAAGCTTTCTTT. This gives the protein CASSQDRGWTEAFF.

This chain connects TRBV5-1 to TRBJ1-2; unclear D gene. The germline CDR1 and CDR2 sequences are SGHRS and YFSETQ. The CDR3 contains 16 residues. V lost 1 base to trimming and J lost 1 base, with 14 bases between them. In DNA, the CDR3 is TGCGCCAGCAGCTTGTCTTCCTGGACGGGTAACTATGGCTACACCTTC. Translation: CASSLSSWTGNYGYTF.